Shown below are 9 T cell receptor beta chains from a single sample sequenced in a study of T cell responses to AZD1222 COVID-19 vaccine. Assay: immunoSEQ multiplex PCR; the TCRdb copy retains only in-frame clones and omits some. Among some 130,000 clones listed, roughly 89% were seen once. The sample in question was peripheral blood, obtained on day 0 of AZD1222 vaccination. The receptors were gathered from an adult in good health.

The CDR3 DNA reads TGTGCCATCAGCGATCCAGGAACTAGCGGGAGAGCGGATGAGCAGTTCTTC. It codes for CAISDPGTSGRADEQFF. The chain joins TRBV10-3 to TRBJ2-1; 11 bases align to TRBD2. CDR3 length equals 17 residues. Germline-derived CDR1 and CDR2 are ENHRY and SYGVKD. V shed 6 bases, J shed 8 bases, and the junction held 15 bases outside the gene matches.

This clone showed up just once. The rearrangement links TRBV27 to TRBJ1-6, with D unclear. The CDR3 is 16 residues long. Between the trimmed V and J ends, which lost 5 bases and 0 bases, there was a span of 11 bases. Germline CDR1 and CDR2: MNHEY and SMNVEV (reference sequence). DNA for the CDR3: TGTGCCAGCAGTCTCGGATTAAGCTCCTATAATTCACCCCTCCACTTT. This codes for CASSLGLSSYNSPLHF.

The V gene is TRBV9, the J gene TRBJ1-2, with D unclear. This CDR3 region has 15 residues. Germline CDR1 is SGDLS and CDR2 is YYNGEE. Trimming removed 0 bases from V and 3 bases from J, with 12 bases in between. DNA for the CDR3: TGTGCCAGCAGCGTAGGGTCGGATACTCACTATGGCTACACCTTC. It translates to CASSVGSDTHYGYTF. Full variable domain (rest looked up from reference TRBV9 and TRBJ1-2): DSGVTQTPKHLITATGQRVTLRCSPRSGDLSVYWYQQSLDQGLQFLIQYYNGEERAKGNILERFSAQQFPDLHSELNLSSLELGDSALYFCASSVGSDTHYGYTFGSGTRLTVV.

The chain employs TRBV7-9 and TRBJ1-2; D unresolved. Per germline, CDR1 SEHNR and CDR2 FQNEAQ (reference sequence). The CDR3 is made up of 13 amino acids. Trimming pared 1 base from V and 6 bases from J, leaving 9 bases between. CDR3 sequence reads: CASSLVYKDGYTF. The CDR3 DNA is TGTGCCAGCAGCTTAGTTTACAAGGATGGCTACACCTTC.

This clone was counted between two and nine times. This chain joins TRBV27 and TRBJ1-6, with unresolved D. Germline CDR1 and CDR2: MNHEY and SMNVEV (reference sequence). Trimming removed 2 bases at V and 10 bases at J, with 9 bases between. The CDR3 is made up of 13 amino acids. The DNA for the CDR3 is TGTGCCAGCAGTTTAAGTGCCAGGTCACCCCTCCACTTT. Translation gives CASSLSARSPLHF.

The chain combines TRBV29-1 with TRBJ1-2, with D possibly TRBD1 on 5 matching bases. Deletions cut 5 bases from V and 2 bases from J, with 9 bases between. Germline CDR1 and CDR2: SQVTM and ANQGSEA. The CDR3 spans 12 residues. The CDR3 DNA reads TGCAGCGTTTCTAGGGGAAACTATGGCTACACCTTC. As protein: CSVSRGNYGYTF. Together with reference TRBV29-1 and TRBJ1-2, the CDR3 gives the full variable domain: SAVISQKPSRDICQRGTSLTIQCQVDSQVTMMFWYRQQPGQSLTLIATANQGSEATYESGFVIDKFPISRPNLTFSTLTVSNMSPEDSSIYLCSVSRGNYGYTFGSGTRLTVV.

About this clone itself: The same CDR3 arises from other DNA sequences in this sample as well. This chain connects TRBV11-3 to TRBJ1-1; D unresolved. The CDR3 totals 13 residues. With 1 base removed from V and 1 base from J, the gap between germline ends came to 4 bases. From germline, CDR1 is SGHNT and CDR2 YENEEA. The CDR3 nucleotides are TGTGCCAGCAGCTTAGCTTCGAACACTGAAGCTTTCTTT. Protein product: CASSLASNTEAFF. Drawing the rest from reference TRBV11-3 and TRBJ1-1, the complete variable domain is EAGVVQSPRYKIIEKKQPVAFWCNPISGHNTLYWYLQNLGQGPELLIRYENEEAVDDSQLPKDRFSAERLKGVDSTLKIQPAELGDSAVYLCASSLASNTEAFFGQGTRLTVV.

V and J are TRBV5-4 and TRBJ2-1, with 7 bases aligning to TRBD1. The CDR3 is 14 residues long. The trim removed 3 bases at V and 2 bases at J, leaving 2 bases unmatched. The germline V gene has CDR1 SGHNT and CDR2 YYREEE (reference sequence). The chain's CDR3 is CASSSQGAYNEQFF. The CDR3, as DNA: TGTGCCAGCAGCTCGCAGGGGGCCTACAATGAGCAGTTCTTC.

The chain recombines TRBV6-4 with TRBJ1-2; 11 positions agree with TRBD1. Germline V lookup: CDR1 MRHNA, CDR2 SNTAGT. This CDR3 has 17 residues. Losses at the gene ends were 3 bases for V and 0 bases for J; bases not matched to a gene: 6. CDR3 in DNA: TGTGCCAGCAGTGATATCGGGACAGGGGGGTCTAACTATGGCTACACCTTC. It is translated as CASSDIGTGGSNYGYTF.